The clone carrying this TCR beta chain came up a few times. No antigen is known for it. The CDR3 covers 14 residues. Germline loops: CDR1 DFQATT, CDR2 SNEGSKA (reference sequence). Deletions cut 1 base from V and 3 bases from J, with 12 bases between. This sample is part of a study of T cell repertoires in cytomegalovirus infection. Study-level background: TCR beta signatures that were public indicated CMV infection and matching HLA type. Study-wide results and limits: In two of eight donors, the top clonotype was HLA-C-restricted CMV-specific. Adding up the frequency of public TCR beta families identified people who carried CMV plus the relevant HLA.

TCRdb re-analysed the reads in MiXCR, keeping a single row per CDR3 protein. Counted here are about 5,700 distinct CDR3 sequences, around 59% occurring once; the ten biggest clones make up roughly 90%. The receptor was isolated from a human donor in good health (CMV status not recorded). Some clones in this sample may be carry-over from other donors' samples. The chain carries TRBV20-1 and TRBJ2-5, with TRBD1 as a possible D gene (6 bases). What was sequenced was PBMCs, sequenced either directly or after in vitro stimulation (not recorded which). CDR3 coding DNA: TGCAGTGCTAGAGCGGGACACCCGGAAGAGACCCAGTACTTC. Its protein is CSARAGHPEETQYF.